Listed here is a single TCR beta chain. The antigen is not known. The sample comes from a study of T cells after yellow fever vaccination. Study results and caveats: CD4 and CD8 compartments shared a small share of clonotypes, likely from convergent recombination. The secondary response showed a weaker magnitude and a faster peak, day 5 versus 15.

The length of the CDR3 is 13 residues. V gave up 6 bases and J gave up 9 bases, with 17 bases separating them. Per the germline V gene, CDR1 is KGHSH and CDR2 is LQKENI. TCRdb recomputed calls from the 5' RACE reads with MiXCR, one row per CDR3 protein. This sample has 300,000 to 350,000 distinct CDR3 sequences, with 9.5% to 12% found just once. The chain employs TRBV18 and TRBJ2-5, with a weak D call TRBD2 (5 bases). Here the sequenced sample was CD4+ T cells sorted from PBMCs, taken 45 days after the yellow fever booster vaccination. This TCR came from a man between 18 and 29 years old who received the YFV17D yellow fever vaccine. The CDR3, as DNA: TGTGCCAGCTCGTCCGGGGAAGAGTCGGCCCAGTACTTC. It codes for CASSSGEESAQYF.